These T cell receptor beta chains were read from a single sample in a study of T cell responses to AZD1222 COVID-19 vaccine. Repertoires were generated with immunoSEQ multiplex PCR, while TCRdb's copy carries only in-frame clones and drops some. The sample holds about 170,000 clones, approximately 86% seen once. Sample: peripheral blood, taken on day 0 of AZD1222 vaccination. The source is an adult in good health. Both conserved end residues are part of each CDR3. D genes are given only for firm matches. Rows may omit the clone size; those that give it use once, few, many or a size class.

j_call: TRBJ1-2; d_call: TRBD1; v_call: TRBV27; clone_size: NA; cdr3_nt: TGTGCCAGCAGTTCAGCGGACAGGGTTTTTGGATACACCTTC; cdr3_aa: CASSSADRVFGYTF
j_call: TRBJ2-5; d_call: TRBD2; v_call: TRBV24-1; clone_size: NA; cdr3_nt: TGTGCCACCAGCTCTACTAGCGGAGAGACCCAGTACTTC; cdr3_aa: CATSSTSGETQYF
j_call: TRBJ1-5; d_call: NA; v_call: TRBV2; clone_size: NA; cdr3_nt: TGTGCCAGCAGACCAGAGAATCAGCCCCAGCATTTT; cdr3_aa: CASRPENQPQHF
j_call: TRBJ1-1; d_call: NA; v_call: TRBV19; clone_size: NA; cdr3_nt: TGTGCCAGTAGTTCATCTAGTGCTGAAGCTTTCTTT; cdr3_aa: CASSSSSAEAFF
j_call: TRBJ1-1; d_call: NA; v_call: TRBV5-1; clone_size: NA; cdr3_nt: TGCGCCAGCACCTGGTTGGGAACCCAGAACACTGAAGCTTTCTTT; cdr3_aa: CASTWLGTQNTEAFF
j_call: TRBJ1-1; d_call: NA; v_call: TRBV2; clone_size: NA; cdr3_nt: TGTGCCAGCAGTGAAGTGAGGAACACTGAAGCTTTCTTT; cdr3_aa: CASSEVRNTEAFF
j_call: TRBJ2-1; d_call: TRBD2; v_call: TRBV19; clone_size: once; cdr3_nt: TGTGCCAGTAGTATTTCCGGGACTAGCGGGAGGAGCTCCTACAATGAGCAGTTCTTC; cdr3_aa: CASSISGTSGRSSYNEQFF
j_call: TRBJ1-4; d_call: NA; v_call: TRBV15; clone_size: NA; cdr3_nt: TGTGCCACTGGGACACAGGTGGGGATTCGCGAAAAACTGTTTTTT; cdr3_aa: CATGTQVGIREKLFF
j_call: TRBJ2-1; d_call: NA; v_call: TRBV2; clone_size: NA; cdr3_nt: TGTGCCAGCAGTGAACTAACCGGCTCCTACAATGAGCAGTTCTTC; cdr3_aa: CASSELTGSYNEQFF
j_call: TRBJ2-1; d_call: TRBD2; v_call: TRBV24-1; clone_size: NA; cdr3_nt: TGTGCCACCAGTGGCGCGGGAGGGAGGAGTGAGCAGTTCTTC; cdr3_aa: CATSGAGGRSEQFF
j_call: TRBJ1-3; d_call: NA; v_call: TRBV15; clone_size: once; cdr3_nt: TGTGCCACCAAGAGGTCTGGAAACACCATATATTTT; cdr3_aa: CATKRSGNTIYF
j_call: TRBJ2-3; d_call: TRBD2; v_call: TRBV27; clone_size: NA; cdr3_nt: TGTGCCAGCAGCTCGCCGGGAGGCAGCACAGATACGCAGTATTTT; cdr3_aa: CASSSPGGSTDTQYF
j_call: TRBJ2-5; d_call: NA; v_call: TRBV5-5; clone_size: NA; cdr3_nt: TGTGCCAGCAGCGGCGGGGAGACAGAGACCCAGTACTTC; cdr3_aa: CASSGGETETQYF
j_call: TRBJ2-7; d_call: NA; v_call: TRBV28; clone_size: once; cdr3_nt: TGTGCCAGCAGTTTTACAGCGTACGAGCAGTACTTC; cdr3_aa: CASSFTAYEQYF
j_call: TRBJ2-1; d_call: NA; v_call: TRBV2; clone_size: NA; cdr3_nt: TGTGCCAGCATTTCAAACGGACTTGCCAGCTCCTACAATGAGCAGTTCTTC; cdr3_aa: CASISNGLASSYNEQFF
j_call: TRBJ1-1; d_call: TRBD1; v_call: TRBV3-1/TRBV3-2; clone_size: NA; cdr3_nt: TGTGCCAGCAGCCTACAGGGGGAAGATGAAGCTTTCTTT; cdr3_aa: CASSLQGEDEAFF
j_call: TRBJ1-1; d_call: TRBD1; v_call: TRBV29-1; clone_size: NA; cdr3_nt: TGCAGCGGAACCGGGACAGGGGGCCGACGGACTGAAGCTTTCTTT; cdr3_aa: CSGTGTGGRRTEAFF
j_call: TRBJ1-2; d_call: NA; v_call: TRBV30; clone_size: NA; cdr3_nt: TGTGCCTGGAGTTCGGCTATTTTCTATGGCTACACCTTC; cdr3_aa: CAWSSAIFYGYTF
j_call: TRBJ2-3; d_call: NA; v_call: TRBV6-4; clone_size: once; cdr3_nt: TGTGCCAGCAGTGAGCTGGCAACAGATACGCAGTATTTT; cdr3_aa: CASSELATDTQYF
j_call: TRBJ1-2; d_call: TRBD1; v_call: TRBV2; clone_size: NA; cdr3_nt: TGTGCCAGCAGTGAAGGGGGACAGGCGGGGTATGGCTACACCTTC; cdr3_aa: CASSEGGQAGYGYTF
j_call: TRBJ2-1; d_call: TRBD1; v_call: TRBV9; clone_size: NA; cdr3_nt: TGTGCCAGCAGCGCCAGGGGGCTCCCCCTCTCCAATGAGCAGTTCTTC; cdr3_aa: CASSARGLPLSNEQFF
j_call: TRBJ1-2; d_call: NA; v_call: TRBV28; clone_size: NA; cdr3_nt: TGTGCCAGCGGAGTAACAGTAAACTATGGCTACACCTTC; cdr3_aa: CASGVTVNYGYTF
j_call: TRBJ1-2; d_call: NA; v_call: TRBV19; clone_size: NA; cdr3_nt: TGTGCCAGTAGTGGGGCGGCGTCGAACTATGGCTACACCTTC; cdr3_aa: CASSGAASNYGYTF
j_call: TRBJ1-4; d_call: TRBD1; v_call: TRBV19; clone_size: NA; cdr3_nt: TGTGCCAGTAGTCGGGCAGGGGGCAACAATGAAAAACTGTTTTTT; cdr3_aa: CASSRAGGNNEKLFF
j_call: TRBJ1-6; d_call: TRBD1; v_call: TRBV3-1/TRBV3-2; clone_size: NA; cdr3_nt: TGTGCCAGCAGCCGCGGCAGGGGGCTGAATTCACCCCTCCACTTT; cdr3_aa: CASSRGRGLNSPLHF
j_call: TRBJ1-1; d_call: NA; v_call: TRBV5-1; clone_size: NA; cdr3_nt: TGCGCCAGCAGCCATACGGACTGGAACACTGAAGCTTTCTTT; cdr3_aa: CASSHTDWNTEAFF
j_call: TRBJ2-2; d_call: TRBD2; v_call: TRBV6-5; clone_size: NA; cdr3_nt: TGTGCCAGCAGTTACATTGGACTAGTTGCCACCGGGGAGCTGTTTTTT; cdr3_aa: CASSYIGLVATGELFF
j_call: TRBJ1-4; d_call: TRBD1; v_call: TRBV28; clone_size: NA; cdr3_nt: TGTGCCAGCAGTTCCCCCCGGACAGGGTACACTAATGAAAAACTGTTTTTT; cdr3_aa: CASSSPRTGYTNEKLFF
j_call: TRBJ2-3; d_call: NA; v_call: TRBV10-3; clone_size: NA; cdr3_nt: TGTGCCATCAGTGAGCCGACTGGCACCGGTAGCACAGATACGCAGTATTTT; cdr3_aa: CAISEPTGTGSTDTQYF
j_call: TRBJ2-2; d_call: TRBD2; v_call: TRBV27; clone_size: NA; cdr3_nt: TGTGCCAGCAGTCCGACTAGCGGGATTACCGGGGAGCTGTTTTTT; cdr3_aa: CASSPTSGITGELFF
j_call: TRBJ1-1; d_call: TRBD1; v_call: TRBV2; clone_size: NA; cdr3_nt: TGTGCCAGCAGTCCTTACAGGGGGCTAGGAGCTTTCTTT; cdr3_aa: CASSPYRGLGAFF
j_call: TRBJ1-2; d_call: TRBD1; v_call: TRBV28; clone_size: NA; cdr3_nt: TGTGCCAGCAGTTTAACAGGGGCCCCTAACTATGGCTACACCTTC; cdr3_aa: CASSLTGAPNYGYTF
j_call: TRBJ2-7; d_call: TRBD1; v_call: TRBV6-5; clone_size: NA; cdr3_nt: TGTGCCAGCTCAGGGGGTGAGGGGCCATATGACGAGCAGTACTTC; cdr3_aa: CASSGGEGPYDEQYF
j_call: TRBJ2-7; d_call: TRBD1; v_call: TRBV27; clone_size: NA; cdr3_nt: TGTGCCAGCAGTCAAAGGACAGGGGGTTCCTACGAGCAGTACTTC; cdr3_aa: CASSQRTGGSYEQYF
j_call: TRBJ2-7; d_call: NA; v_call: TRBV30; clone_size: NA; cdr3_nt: TGTGCCTGGAAACCAAAAATGGGGGCCTCCTACGAGCAGTACTTC; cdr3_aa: CAWKPKMGASYEQYF
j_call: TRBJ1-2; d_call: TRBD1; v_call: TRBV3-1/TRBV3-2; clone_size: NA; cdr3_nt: TGTGCCAGCAACGGGGACAGGGGGGGTGGCTACACCTTC; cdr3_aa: CASNGDRGGGYTF
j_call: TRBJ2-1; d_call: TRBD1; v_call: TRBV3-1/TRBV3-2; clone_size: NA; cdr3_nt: TGTGCCAGCAGCCAGCATCCGGGACAGGGCCGGCAGTTCTTC; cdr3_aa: CASSQHPGQGRQFF
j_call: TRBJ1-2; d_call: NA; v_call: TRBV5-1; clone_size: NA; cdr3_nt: TGCGCCAGCAGCTTATTACAGGGACGTTATGGCTACACCTTC; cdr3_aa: CASSLLQGRYGYTF
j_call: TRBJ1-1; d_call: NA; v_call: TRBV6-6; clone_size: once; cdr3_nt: TGTGCCAGCAGCCCCTATTCGCAGGGTGCCACTGAAGCTTTCTTT; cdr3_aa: CASSPYSQGATEAFF
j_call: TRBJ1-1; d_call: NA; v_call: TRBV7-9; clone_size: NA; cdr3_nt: TGTGCCAGCAGCTTAAGCGGTGTTTCCCCGTTCTTT; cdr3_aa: CASSLSGVSPFF
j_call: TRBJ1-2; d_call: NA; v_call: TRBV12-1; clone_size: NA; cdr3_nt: TGTGCCAGCAGCCCCGGGGGACAGGGATCTTCTAACTATGGCTACACCTTC; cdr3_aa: CASSPGGQGSSNYGYTF
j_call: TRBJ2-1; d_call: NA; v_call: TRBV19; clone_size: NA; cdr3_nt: TGTGCCAGTAGTATCTATCAAGAGCAGTTCTTC; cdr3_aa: CASSIYQEQFF
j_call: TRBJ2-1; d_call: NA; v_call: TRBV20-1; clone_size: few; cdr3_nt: TGCAGTGCTAGAGATAGGGCCCATCTGTTCTTC; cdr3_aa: CSARDRAHLFF
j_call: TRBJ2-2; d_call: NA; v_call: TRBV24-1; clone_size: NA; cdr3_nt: TGTGCCACCAGTGACGCTACTACCCTAGGGCTGTTTTTT; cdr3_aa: CATSDATTLGLFF
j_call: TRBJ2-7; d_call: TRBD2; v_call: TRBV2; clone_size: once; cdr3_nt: TGTGCCAGCAAGCGGGAGGTCGGCGAGCAGTACTTC; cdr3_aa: CASKREVGEQYF
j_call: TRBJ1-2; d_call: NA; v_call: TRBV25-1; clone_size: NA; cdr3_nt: TGTGCCAGCAGTGAATTTTCAACAGGGAGCTATGGCTACACCTTC; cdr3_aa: CASSEFSTGSYGYTF
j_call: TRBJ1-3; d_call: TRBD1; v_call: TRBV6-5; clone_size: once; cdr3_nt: TGTGCCAGCAGTTACACCCAGGGGGACGGAAACACCATATATTTT; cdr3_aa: CASSYTQGDGNTIYF
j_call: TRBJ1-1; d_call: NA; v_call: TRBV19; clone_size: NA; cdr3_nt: TGTGCCAGTAGCGATGTGAACACTGAAGCTTTCTTT; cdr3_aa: CASSDVNTEAFF
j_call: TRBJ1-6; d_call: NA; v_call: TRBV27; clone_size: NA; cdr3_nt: TGTGCCAGCAGGGTCGCTAGATATTCACCCCTCCACTTT; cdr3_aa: CASRVARYSPLHF
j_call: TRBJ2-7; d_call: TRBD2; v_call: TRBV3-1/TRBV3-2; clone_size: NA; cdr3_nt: TGTGCCAGCAGCCTCGAGCGGGGGATCTCCTACGAGCAGTACTTC; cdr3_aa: CASSLERGISYEQYF
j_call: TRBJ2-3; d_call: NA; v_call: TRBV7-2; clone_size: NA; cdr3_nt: TGTGCCAGCAGCTTTGACCCCACTACACATACGCAGTATTTT; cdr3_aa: CASSFDPTTHTQYF
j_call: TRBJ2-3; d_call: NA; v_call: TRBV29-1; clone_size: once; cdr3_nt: TGCAGCGTTCGGGTGAGCACAGATACGCAGTATTTT; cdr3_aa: CSVRVSTDTQYF
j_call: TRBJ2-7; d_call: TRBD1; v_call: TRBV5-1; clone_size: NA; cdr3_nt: TGCGCCAGCAGCCCCCGGTCAGGGGGATCCTACGAGCAGTACTTC; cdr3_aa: CASSPRSGGSYEQYF
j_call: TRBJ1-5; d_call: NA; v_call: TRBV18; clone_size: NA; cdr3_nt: TGTGCCAGCTCCCCGGGACGGCTTAGCAATCAGCCCCAGCATTTT; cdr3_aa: CASSPGRLSNQPQHF
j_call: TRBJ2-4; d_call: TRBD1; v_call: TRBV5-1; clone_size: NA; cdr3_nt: TGCGCCAGCAGCTTGGAAGGACAGGGGGCCAAAAACATTCAGTACTTC; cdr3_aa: CASSLEGQGAKNIQYF
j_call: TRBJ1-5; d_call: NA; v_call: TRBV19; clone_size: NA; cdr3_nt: TGTGCCAGTAGTATCTCGGGCGGACCCAATCAGCCCCAGCATTTT; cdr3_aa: CASSISGGPNQPQHF
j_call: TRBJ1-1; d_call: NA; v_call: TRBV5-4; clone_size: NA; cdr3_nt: TGTGCCAGCAGCCCCGGACAGAGCTACACTGAAGCTTTCTTT; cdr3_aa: CASSPGQSYTEAFF
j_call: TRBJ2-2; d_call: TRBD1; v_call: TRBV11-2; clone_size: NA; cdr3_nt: TGTGCCAGCAGCCTAGGACAGGTTGTTCCCGGGGAGCTGTTTTTT; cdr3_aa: CASSLGQVVPGELFF
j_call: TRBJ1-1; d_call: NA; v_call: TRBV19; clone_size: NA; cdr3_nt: TGTGCCAGTAGTATAGGGGCAGGGTGGACTGAAGCTTTCTTT; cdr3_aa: CASSIGAGWTEAFF